This T cell receptor beta chain was identified during a study of T-cell memory formation after mild COVID-19. Study-wide context: TCR clusters largely stayed donor specific.

Study findings and constraints: Of the contracting clones, CD4+ ones lay mainly in CM and EM, and CD8+ ones in EMRA. Pre-infection memory already had some responding clones, implying cross-reactive memory joined.

This clonotype showed up just a few times. Its specificity is not known. With constant-segment primers, 5'RACE yielded cDNA libraries of TCR alpha and TCR beta that carried sample barcodes and UMIs. Each CDR3 protein gets one entry after TCRdb re-called the 5' RACE reads with MiXCR. Of 250,000 to 350,000 distinct CDR3 sequences listed, approximately 19% are singletons. This CDR3 region has 15 residues. The V segment lost 11 bases and the J segment 7 bases; nucleotides outside the gene matches: 15. Germline CDR1 reads SGHTA; CDR2 reads FQGNSA. The sequencing sample was made of PBMCs or a T cell subset sorted from them (not recorded which). This receptor was identified in a young man who had mild COVID-19 (a few samples of this study predate the infection). Cell type and time point are not known. The V and J genes are TRBV7-2 and TRBJ2-5; 11 nucleotides match TRBD2. In DNA form, the CDR3 reads TGTGCCGGGTTAGCGGGGGGGCTTTTTTTCGGGACCCAGTACTTC. Translating gives CAGLAGGLFFGTQYF.